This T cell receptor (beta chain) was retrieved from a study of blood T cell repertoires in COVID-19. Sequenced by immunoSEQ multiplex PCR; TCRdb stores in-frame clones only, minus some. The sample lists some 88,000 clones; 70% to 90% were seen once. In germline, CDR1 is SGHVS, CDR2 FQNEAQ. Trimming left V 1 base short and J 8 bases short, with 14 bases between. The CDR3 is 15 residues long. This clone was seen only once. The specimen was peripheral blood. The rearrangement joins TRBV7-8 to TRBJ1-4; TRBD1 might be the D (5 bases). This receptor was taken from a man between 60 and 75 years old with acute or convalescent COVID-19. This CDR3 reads CASSLVGGGWEKLFF. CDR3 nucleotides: TGTGCCAGCAGCTTAGTCGGTGGGGGGTGGGAAAAACTGTTTTTT.